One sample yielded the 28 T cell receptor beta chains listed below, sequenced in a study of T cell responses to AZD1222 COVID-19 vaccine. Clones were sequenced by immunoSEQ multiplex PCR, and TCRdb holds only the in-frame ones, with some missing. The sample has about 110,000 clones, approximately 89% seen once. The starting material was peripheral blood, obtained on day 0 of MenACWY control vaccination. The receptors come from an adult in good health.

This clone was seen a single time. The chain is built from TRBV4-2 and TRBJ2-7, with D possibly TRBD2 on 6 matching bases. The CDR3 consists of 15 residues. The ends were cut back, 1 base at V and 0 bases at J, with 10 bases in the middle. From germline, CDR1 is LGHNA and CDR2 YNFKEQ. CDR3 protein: CASSQAGGSSYEQYF. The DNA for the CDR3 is TGTGCCAGCAGCCAAGCCGGGGGAAGCTCCTACGAGCAGTACTTC.

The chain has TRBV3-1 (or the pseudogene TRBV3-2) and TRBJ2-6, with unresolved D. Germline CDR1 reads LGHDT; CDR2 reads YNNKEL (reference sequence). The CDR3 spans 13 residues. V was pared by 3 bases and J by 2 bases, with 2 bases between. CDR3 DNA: TGTGCCAGCAGCCATACTGGGGCCAACGTCCTGACTTTC. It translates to CASSHTGANVLTF.

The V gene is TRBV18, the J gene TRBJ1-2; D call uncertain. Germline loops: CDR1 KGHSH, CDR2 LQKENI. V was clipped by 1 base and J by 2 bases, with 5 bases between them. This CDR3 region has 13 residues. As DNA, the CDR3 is TGTGCCAGCTCACCACAGGGAAACTATGGCTACACCTTC. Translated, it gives CASSPQGNYGYTF.

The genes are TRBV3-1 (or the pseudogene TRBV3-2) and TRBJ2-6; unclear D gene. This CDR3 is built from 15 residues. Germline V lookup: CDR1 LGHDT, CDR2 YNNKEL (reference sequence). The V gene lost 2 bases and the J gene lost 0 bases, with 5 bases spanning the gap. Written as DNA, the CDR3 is TGTGCCAGCAGCCAACAGAGCTCTGGGGCCAACGTCCTGACTTTC. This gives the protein CASSQQSSGANVLTF.

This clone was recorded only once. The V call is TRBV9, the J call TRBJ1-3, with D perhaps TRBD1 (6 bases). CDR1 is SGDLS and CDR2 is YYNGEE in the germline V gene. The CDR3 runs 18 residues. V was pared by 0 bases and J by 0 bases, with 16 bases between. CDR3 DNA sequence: TGTGCCAGCAGCGTAGAGGGGGGGCTGACCAGCTCTGGAAACACCATATATTTT. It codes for CASSVEGGLTSSGNTIYF.

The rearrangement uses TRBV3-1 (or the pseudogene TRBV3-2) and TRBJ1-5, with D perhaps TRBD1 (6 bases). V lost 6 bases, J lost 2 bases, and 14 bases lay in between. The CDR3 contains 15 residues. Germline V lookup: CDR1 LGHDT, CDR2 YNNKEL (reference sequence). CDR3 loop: CASSWGGGGNQPQHF. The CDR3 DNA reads TGTGCCAGCAGTTGGGGCGGGGGCGGCAATCAGCCCCAGCATTTT.

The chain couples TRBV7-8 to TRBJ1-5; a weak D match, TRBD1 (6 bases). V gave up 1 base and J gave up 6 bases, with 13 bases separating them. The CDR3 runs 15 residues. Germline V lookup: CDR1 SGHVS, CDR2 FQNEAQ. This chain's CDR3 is CASSLGDTLSQPQHF. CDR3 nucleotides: TGTGCCAGCAGCTTAGGGGACACCCTATCTCAGCCCCAGCATTTT.

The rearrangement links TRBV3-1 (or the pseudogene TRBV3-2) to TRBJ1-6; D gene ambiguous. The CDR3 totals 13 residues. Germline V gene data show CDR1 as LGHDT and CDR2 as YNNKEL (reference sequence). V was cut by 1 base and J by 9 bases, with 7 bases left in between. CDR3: CASSQAATSPLHF. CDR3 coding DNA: TGTGCCAGCAGCCAAGCGGCGACTTCACCCCTCCACTTT.

The CDR3 loop reads CASRVRGFGSDTQYF. The DNA of the CDR3 is TGTGCCAGCCGGGTGCGAGGGTTCGGGTCAGATACGCAGTATTTT. V is TRBV19 and J is TRBJ2-3, with D perhaps matching TRBD2 (5 bases). The germline CDR1 and CDR2 sequences are LNHDA and SQIVND (reference sequence). The CDR3 contains 15 residues. V lost 9 bases and J lost 4, with 20 bases in between.

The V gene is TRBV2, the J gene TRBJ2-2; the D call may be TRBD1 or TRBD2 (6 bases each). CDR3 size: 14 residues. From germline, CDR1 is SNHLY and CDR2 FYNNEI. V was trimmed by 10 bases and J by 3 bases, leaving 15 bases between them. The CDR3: CATLEGDYTGELFF. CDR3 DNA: TGTGCCACTTTGGAGGGGGACTACACCGGGGAGCTGTTTTTT.

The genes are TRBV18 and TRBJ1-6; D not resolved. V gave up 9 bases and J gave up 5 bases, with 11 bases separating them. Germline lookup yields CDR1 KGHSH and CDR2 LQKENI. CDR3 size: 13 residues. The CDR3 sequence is CASAAQDNSPLHF. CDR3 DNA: TGTGCCAGTGCAGCACAAGATAATTCACCCCTCCACTTT.

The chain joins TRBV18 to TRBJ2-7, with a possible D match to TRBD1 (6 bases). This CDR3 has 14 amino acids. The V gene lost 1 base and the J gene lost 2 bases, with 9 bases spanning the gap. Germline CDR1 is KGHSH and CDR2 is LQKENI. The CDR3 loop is CASSPRQATYEQYF. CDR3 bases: TGTGCCAGCTCACCACGACAGGCCACCTACGAGCAGTACTTC. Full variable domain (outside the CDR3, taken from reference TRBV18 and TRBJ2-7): NAGVMQNPRHLVRRRGQEARLRCSPMKGHSHVYWYRQLPEEGLKFMVYLQKENIIDESGMPKERFSAEFPKEGPSILRIQQVVRGDSAAYFCASSPRQATYEQYFGPGTRLTVT.

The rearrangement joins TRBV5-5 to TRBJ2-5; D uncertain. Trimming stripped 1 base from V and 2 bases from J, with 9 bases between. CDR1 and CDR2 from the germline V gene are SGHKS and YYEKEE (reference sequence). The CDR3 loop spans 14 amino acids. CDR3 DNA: TGTGCCAGCAGCTTGATGGAAACACAAGAGACCCAGTACTTC. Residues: CASSLMETQETQYF. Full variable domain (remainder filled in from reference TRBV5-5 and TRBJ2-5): DAGVTQSPTHLIKTRGQQVTLRCSPISGHKSVSWYQQVLGQGPQFIFQYYEKEERGRGNFPDRFSARQFPNYSSELNVNALLLGDSALYLCASSLMETQETQYFGPGTRLLVL.

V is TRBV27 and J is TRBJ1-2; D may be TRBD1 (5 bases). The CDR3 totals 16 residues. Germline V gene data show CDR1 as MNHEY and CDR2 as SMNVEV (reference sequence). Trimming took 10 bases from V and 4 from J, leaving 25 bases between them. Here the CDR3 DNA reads TGTGCCACATGGGGGGACCCGAACGATAGATCCTATGGCTACACCTTC. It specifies CATWGDPNDRSYGYTF.

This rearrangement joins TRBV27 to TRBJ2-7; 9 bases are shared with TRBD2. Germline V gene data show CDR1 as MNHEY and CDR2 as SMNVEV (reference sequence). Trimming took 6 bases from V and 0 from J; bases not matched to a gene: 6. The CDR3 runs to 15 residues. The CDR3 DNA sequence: TGTGCCAGCAGGATTAATAGCGGGAGCTCCTACGAGCAGTACTTC. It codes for CASRINSGSSYEQYF.

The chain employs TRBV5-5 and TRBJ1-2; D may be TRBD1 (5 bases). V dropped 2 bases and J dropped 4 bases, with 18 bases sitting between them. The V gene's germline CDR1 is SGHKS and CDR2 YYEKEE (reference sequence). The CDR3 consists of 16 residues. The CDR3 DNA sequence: TGTGCCAGCAGCTTAAACGTGGGGGGTAGGCTCTATGGCTACACCTTC. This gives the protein CASSLNVGGRLYGYTF.

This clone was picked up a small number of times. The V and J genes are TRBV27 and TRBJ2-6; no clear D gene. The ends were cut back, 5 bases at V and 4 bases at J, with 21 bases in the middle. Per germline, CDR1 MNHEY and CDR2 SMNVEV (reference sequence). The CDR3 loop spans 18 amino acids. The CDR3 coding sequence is TGTGCCAGCAGTCAGGCCCTCGGCTTCGTCTTCGGGGCCAACGTCCTGACTTTC. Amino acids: CASSQALGFVFGANVLTF.

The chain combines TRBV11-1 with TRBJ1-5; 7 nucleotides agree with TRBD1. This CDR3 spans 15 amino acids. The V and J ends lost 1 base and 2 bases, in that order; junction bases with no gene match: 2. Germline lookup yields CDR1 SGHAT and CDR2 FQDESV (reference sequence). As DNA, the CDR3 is TGTGCCAGCAGCTTAGACCAGGGGGGCAATCAGCCCCAGCATTTT. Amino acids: CASSLDQGGNQPQHF. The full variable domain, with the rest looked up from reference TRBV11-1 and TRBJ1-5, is EAEVAQSPRYKITEKSQAVAFWCDPISGHATLYWYRQILGQGPELLVQFQDESVVDDSQLPKDRFSAERLKGVDSTLKIQPAELGDSAMYLCASSLDQGGNQPQHFGDGTRLSIL.

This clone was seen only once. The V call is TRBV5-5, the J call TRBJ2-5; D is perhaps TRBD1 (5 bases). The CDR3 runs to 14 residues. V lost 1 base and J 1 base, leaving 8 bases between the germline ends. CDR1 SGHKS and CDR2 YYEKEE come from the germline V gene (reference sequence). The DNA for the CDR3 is TGTGCCAGCAGCTTGTTTACAGGCCAAGAGACCCAGTACTTC. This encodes CASSLFTGQETQYF.

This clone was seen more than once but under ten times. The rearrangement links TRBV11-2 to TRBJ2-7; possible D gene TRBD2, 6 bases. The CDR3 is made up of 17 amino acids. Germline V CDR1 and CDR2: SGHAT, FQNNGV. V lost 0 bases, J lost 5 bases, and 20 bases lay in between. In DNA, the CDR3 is TGTGCCAGCAGCTTAGATCGGGGGTCAGGCGGGTCCAACGAGCAGTACTTC. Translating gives CASSLDRGSGGSNEQYF.

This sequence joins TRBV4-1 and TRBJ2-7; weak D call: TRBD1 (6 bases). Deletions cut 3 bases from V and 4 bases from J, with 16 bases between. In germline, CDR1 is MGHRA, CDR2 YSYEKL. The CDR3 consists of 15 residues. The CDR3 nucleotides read TGCGCCAGCAGCCACCGGGACAACCCCTATTACGAGCAGTACTTC. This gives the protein CASSHRDNPYYEQYF.

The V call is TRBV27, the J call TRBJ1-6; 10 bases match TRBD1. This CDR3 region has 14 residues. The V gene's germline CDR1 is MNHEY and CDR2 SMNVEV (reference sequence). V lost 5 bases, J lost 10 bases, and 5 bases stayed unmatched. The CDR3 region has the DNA TGTGCCAGCAGTCTTGACAGGGGGCCATCACCCCTCCACTTT. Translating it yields CASSLDRGPSPLHF.

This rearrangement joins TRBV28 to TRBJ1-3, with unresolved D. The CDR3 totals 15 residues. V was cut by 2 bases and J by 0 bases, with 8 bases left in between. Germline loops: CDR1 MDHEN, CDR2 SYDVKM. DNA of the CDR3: TGTGCCAGCAGTTTACCGATAAACTCTGGAAACACCATATATTTT. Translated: CASSLPINSGNTIYF.

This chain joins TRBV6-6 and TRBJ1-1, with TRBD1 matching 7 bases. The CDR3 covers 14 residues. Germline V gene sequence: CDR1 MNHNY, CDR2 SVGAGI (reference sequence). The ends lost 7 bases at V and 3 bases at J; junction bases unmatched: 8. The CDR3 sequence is CASTLGGGDTEAFF. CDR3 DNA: TGTGCCAGCACCCTCGGAGGGGGCGACACTGAAGCTTTCTTT.

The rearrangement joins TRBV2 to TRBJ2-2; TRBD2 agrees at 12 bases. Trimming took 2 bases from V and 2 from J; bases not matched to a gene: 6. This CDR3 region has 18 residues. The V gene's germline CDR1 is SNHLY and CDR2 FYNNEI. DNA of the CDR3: TGTGCCAGCAGTGAAATGACTAGCGGGGGCCCCAACACCGGGGAGCTGTTTTTT. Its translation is CASSEMTSGGPNTGELFF.

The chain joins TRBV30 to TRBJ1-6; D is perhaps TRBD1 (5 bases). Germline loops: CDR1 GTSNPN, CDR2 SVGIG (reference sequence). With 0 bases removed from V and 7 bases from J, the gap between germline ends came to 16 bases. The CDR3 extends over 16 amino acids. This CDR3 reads CAWSVRAGTVNSPLHF. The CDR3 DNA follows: TGTGCCTGGAGTGTACGGGCGGGGACGGTGAATTCACCCCTCCACTTT.

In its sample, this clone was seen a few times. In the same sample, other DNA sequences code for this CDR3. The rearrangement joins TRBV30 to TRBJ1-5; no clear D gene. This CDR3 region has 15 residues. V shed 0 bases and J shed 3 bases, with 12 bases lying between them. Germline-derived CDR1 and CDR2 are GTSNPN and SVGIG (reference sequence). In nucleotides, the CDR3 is TGTGCCTGGAGTGTAGTGGGTCGGAACAATCAGCCCCAGCATTTT. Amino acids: CAWSVVGRNNQPQHF.

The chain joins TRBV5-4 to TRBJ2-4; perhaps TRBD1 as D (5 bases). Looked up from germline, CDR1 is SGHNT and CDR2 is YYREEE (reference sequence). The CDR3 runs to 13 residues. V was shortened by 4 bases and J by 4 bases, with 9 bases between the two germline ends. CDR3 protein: CASSHDSKNIQYF. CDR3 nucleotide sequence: TGTGCCAGCAGCCACGACAGTAAAAACATTCAGTACTTC. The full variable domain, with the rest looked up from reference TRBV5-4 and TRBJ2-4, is ETGVTQSPTHLIKTRGQQVTLRCSSQSGHNTVSWYQQALGQGPQFIFQYYREEENGRGNFPPRFSGLQFPNYSSELNVNALELDDSALYLCASSHDSKNIQYFGAGTRLSVL.